The T cell receptor beta chain under discussion was sequenced for a study of cytomegalovirus exposure and HLA in healthy donors. Study in general: A data release that came early held approximately 85 million unique TCRs from HLA-typed donors.

Amplification used 60 Vbeta primers and 13 Jbeta primers. Measured with immunoSEQ multiplex PCR; TCRdb has only the in-frame clones, and not every one. The sample shows around 57,000 clones, 89% of them seen only once. Only one count was recorded for this clone. The specimen sequenced was PBMCs. This clonotype was sampled from a man aged 25-40 years in good health and CMV-seropositive.

The CDR3 DNA is TGTGCCACCAGCAGAGATCCGGGGGTTAGCACTGAAGCTTTCTTT. Its protein product is CATSRDPGVSTEAFF. The gene calls are TRBV15 and TRBJ1-1, with D possibly TRBD1 on 5 matching bases. CDR3 length: 15 amino acids. V was clipped by 0 bases and J by 4 bases, with 12 bases between them. The germline V gene has CDR1 LNHNV and CDR2 YYDKDF (reference sequence).